This T cell receptor beta chain was observed in a study of a mutant IDH1 vaccine in newly diagnosed glioma. Across the study: Before enrollment, the patients had been treated with radiotherapy alone, temozolomide alone, or both together. Most of them had received both.

The CDR3 runs to 13 residues. Trimming shortened V by 5 bases and J by 5 bases, and 12 bases separated the two germline ends. Germline CDR1 and CDR2: MNHEY and SVGAGI. Overall study results and limits: Of all patients, 85% to 95% showed vaccine-induced immune responses.

Assay: immunoSEQ multiplex PCR; the TCRdb copy retains only in-frame clones and omits some. The sample consists of 68,000 or so clones, less than 85% of them appearing once. The time point here: baseline, week 1 (first vaccination visit). Described treatment: pre-vaccination baseline after standard-of-care therapy. A remark on this clone: Its target is unknown.

This receptor was identified in a man in his forties or fifties with glioma. The starting material was PBMCs, obtained from a glioma patient treated with radiotherapy, temozolomide or both. The rearrangement links TRBV6-5 to TRBJ1-2, with D unclear. CDR3 amino acids: CASSPQVKYGYTF. Written as DNA, the CDR3 is TGTGCCAGCAGTCCCCAAGTGAAGTATGGCTACACCTTC.